This T cell receptor beta chain was documented in a study of blood T cell repertoires in COVID-19. For the study at large: In each case, the material was cDNA or gDNA derived from T cells, B-cell-depleted T cells, or PBMCs.

Sequencing used immunoSEQ multiplex PCR; TCRdb keeps in-frame clones, though not all of them. The repertoire holds about 260,000 clones, with 87% as singletons. Germline CDR1 reads SNHLY; CDR2 reads FYNNEI. This CDR3 spans 16 amino acids. The V and J ends lost 4 bases and 4 bases, in that order; junction bases with no gene match: 4. The sequence was obtained from a woman in her fifties or sixties who had recovered from COVID-19. Sequenced: peripheral blood. The chain employs TRBV2 and TRBJ2-2; 12 bases align to TRBD2. The CDR3 reads CASSGELAGGTGELFF. DNA of the CDR3: TGTGCCAGCAGTGGGGAACTAGCGGGAGGCACCGGGGAGCTGTTTTTT.